Below, 20 T cell receptor beta chains from the same sample are listed, as sequenced in a study of cytomegalovirus exposure and HLA in healthy donors. Assay: immunoSEQ multiplex PCR; the TCRdb copy retains only in-frame clones and omits some. The data contain about 200,000 clones, about 81% of them singletons. Material for sequencing was PBMCs. These receptors were taken from a woman aged 25-40 years in good health and CMV-seronegative.

The chain couples TRBV25-1 to TRBJ1-5; TRBD1 is a possible D gene (5 bases). From germline, CDR1 is MGHDK and CDR2 SYGVNS. V shed 2 bases and J shed 6 bases, with 11 bases lying between them. The CDR3 spans 14 residues. CDR3 DNA sequence: TGTGCCAGCAGTGAACTTGGGGGGAGTCAGCCCCAGCATTTT. Translation gives CASSELGGSQPQHF.

V is TRBV5-1 and J is TRBJ1-2; a possible D gene is TRBD1 (6 bases). Trimming cost V 2 bases and J 4 bases, with 9 bases left between them. Germline V gene sequence: CDR1 SGHRS, CDR2 YFSETQ. This CDR3 spans 13 amino acids. CDR3 DNA sequence: TGCGCCAGCAGCTTAACAGGGACCTATGGCTACACCTTC. It translates to CASSLTGTYGYTF.

This chain uses TRBV28 with TRBJ2-7; TRBD1 is a possible D gene (6 bases). This CDR3 is 16 amino acids long. Between the trimmed V and J ends, which lost 7 bases and 2 bases, there was a span of 21 bases. Germline V gene sequence: CDR1 MDHEN, CDR2 SYDVKM. CDR3 in amino acids: CASTTTGRGKTYEQYF. Written as DNA, the CDR3 is TGTGCCAGCACCACCACCGGCAGGGGAAAAACCTACGAGCAGTACTTC.

The V and J genes are TRBV30 and TRBJ2-2, with TRBD1 matching 8 bases. Trimming removed 4 bases from V and 5 bases from J; junction bases left unmatched: 3. Germline assignment: CDR1 GTSNPN and CDR2 SVGIG (reference sequence). CDR3 length: 13 residues. The CDR3 loop reads CAWTGGGTGELFF. The DNA for the CDR3 is TGTGCCTGGACAGGGGGCGGAACCGGGGAGCTGTTTTTT.

The CDR3 DNA reads as TGTGCCTACCCAGGGGGTCATTTGAACACTGAAGCTTTCTTT. Translation gives CAYPGGHLNTEAFF. V usage is TRBV30 and J usage is TRBJ1-1; 7 bases are a match to TRBD1. Germline lookup yields CDR1 GTSNPN and CDR2 SVGIG (reference sequence). The junction had 8 bases not matched to a gene; V was cut back by 7 bases and J by 0 bases. The CDR3 is 14 residues long.

V is TRBV7-8 and J is TRBJ2-7, with D perhaps TRBD1 (5 bases). This CDR3 is 13 amino acids long. In germline, CDR1 is SGHVS, CDR2 FQNEAQ. V lost 6 bases and J 5 bases, leaving 14 bases between the germline ends. CDR3 in amino acids: CASSYSRVDEQYF. The CDR3 coding sequence is TGTGCCAGCAGTTATTCCAGGGTTGACGAGCAGTACTTC. Full variable domain (rest looked up from reference TRBV7-8 and TRBJ2-7): GAGVSQSPRYKVAKRGQDVALRCDPISGHVSLFWYQQALGQGPEFLTYFQNEAQLDKSGLPSDRFFAERPEGSVSTLKIQRTQQEDSAVYLCASSYSRVDEQYFGPGTRLTVT.

This clone was observed a single time. The chain combines TRBV6-6 with TRBJ1-2; perhaps TRBD1 as D (6 bases). Looked up from germline, CDR1 is MNHNY and CDR2 is SVGAGI (reference sequence). The CDR3 runs 15 residues. V was shortened by 7 bases and J by 2 bases, with 17 bases between the two germline ends. CDR3 nucleotide sequence: TGTGCCAGCATCAAAATTACAGGGTTGAACTATGGCTACACCTTC. This sequence encodes CASIKITGLNYGYTF.

The chain joins TRBV19 to TRBJ2-1, with TRBD1 matching over 7 bases. V shed 6 bases and J 7 bases; nucleotides not matched to a gene: 9. The CDR3 covers 14 residues. CDR1 LNHDA and CDR2 SQIVND come from the germline V gene (reference sequence). CDR3 residues: CASRTTGWVNEQFF. For the CDR3, the DNA is TGTGCCAGTAGAACGACAGGGTGGGTGAATGAGCAGTTCTTC.

This chain joins TRBV7-3 and TRBJ1-5, with TRBD1 as a possible D gene (5 bases). The CDR3 totals 14 residues. Trimming pared 2 bases from V and 4 bases from J, leaving 9 bases between. Germline V gene lookup returns CDR1 SGHTA and CDR2 FQGTGA. CDR3 in amino acids: CASSLSAGNQPQHF. The DNA of the CDR3 is TGTGCCAGCAGCTTATCGGCAGGGAATCAGCCCCAGCATTTT.

This rearrangement joins TRBV5-1 to TRBJ2-1, with 10 bases lining up with TRBD2. The germline V gene has CDR1 SGHRS and CDR2 YFSETQ. The junction had 10 bases not matched to a gene; V was cut back by 0 bases and J by 10 bases. The CDR3 totals 16 residues. DNA of the CDR3: TGCGCCAGCAGCTTGGAACCAGCGGGAGGGCCGGGGGAGCAGTTCTTC. The encoded protein is CASSLEPAGGPGEQFF.

The chain has TRBV5-1 and TRBJ2-1; D is possibly TRBD2 (6 bases). Germline loops: CDR1 SGHRS, CDR2 YFSETQ. CDR3 size: 13 residues. Trimming stripped 3 bases from V and 10 bases from J, with 14 bases between. The CDR3 nucleotides read TGCGCCAGCAGCTCTCCGGACCGGGGGGAGCAGTTCTTC. This sequence encodes CASSSPDRGEQFF.

The CDR3 region is CATSRATGTGEKLFF. CDR3 DNA sequence: TGTGCCACCAGCAGAGCCACCGGGACAGGTGAAAAACTGTTTTTT. The rearrangement uses TRBV15 and TRBJ1-4; 8 bases line up with TRBD1. Germline V lookup: CDR1 LNHNV, CDR2 YYDKDF (reference sequence). There are 15 residues in the CDR3. V lost 1 base, J lost 7 bases, and 5 bases stayed unmatched.

On this clone: This CDR3 is also generated by other DNA sequences in the sample. The V and J genes are TRBV6-5 and TRBJ2-7; 8 bases line up with TRBD1. The CDR3 loop spans 15 amino acids. Germline loops: CDR1 MNHEY, CDR2 SVGAGI. J was trimmed by 2 bases and V by 4 bases; bases with no gene match: 7. CDR3 nucleotide sequence: TGTGCCAGCAGTTCCCCGGGACAGGCAACCTACGAGCAGTACTTC. It is translated as CASSSPGQATYEQYF.

The chain combines TRBV7-2 with TRBJ1-6, with D possibly matching TRBD1 (6 bases). The V gene lost 2 bases and the J gene lost 10 bases, with 12 bases spanning the gap. Germline V gene data show CDR1 as SGHTA and CDR2 as FQGNSA. CDR3 length: 14 residues. This chain's CDR3 is CASSLYGGESPLHF. Here the CDR3 DNA reads TGTGCCAGCAGCTTATATGGGGGCGAATCACCCCTCCACTTT. Variable domain in full (rest from reference TRBV7-2 and TRBJ1-6): GAGVSQSPSNKVTEKGKDVELRCDPISGHTALYWYRQSLGQGLEFLIYFQGNSAPDKSGLPSDRFSAERTGGSVSTLTIQRTQQEDSAVYLCASSLYGGESPLHFGNGTRLTVT.

The gene calls are TRBV4-1 and TRBJ2-3, with 9 nucleotides matching TRBD1. The germline gives CDR1 MGHRA, CDR2 YSYEKL. This CDR3 contains 15 residues. J lost 1 base, V lost 4 bases, and 3 bases had no gene match. CDR3 loop: CASSLGQGGTDTQYF. In nucleotides, the CDR3 is TGCGCCAGCAGCCTGGGACAGGGTGGCACAGATACGCAGTATTTT.

The genes are TRBV11-2 and TRBJ2-7; 7 bases fit TRBD1. CDR3 length equals 15 residues. Germline CDR1 and CDR2: SGHAT and FQNNGV. The V and J ends lost 5 bases and 3 bases, in that order; junction bases with no gene match: 10. The CDR3 DNA is TGTGCCAGCAGCCCAGTTGTAACAGGGGACTACGAGCAGTACTTC. Residues: CASSPVVTGDYEQYF.

The chain uses TRBV9 and TRBJ2-7; TRBD2 might be the D (6 bases). The germline gives CDR1 SGDLS, CDR2 YYNGEE. V was shortened by 0 bases and J by 0 bases, with 13 bases between the two germline ends. The CDR3 spans 16 residues. Written as DNA, the CDR3 is TGTGCCAGCAGCGTAGACGAGTGGGAGGCCTCCTACGAGCAGTACTTC. It encodes CASSVDEWEASYEQYF.

The rearrangement joins TRBV15 to TRBJ2-4; 10 bases align to TRBD1. The CDR3 is 16 residues long. The germline gives CDR1 LNHNV, CDR2 YYDKDF (reference sequence). J was trimmed by 5 bases and V by 0 bases; bases with no gene match: 4. Written as DNA, the CDR3 is TGTGCCACCAGCAGAGACGGGACAGGGGATCAAAACATTCAGTACTTC. This encodes CATSRDGTGDQNIQYF.

The chain combines TRBV9 with TRBJ2-2, with D perhaps matching TRBD2 (6 bases). This CDR3 has 18 residues. Germline assignment: CDR1 SGDLS and CDR2 YYNGEE. The V end was cut by 0 bases, the J end by 7 bases, with 22 bases between. The CDR3 coding sequence is TGTGCCAGCAGCGTAGGGGGTGGCGGGGCGAGTTCCCGCGGGGAGCTGTTTTTT. This encodes CASSVGGGGASSRGELFF. Combining the CDR3 with reference TRBV9 and TRBJ2-2 gives the whole variable domain DSGVTQTPKHLITATGQRVTLRCSPRSGDLSVYWYQQSLDQGLQFLIQYYNGEERAKGNILERFSAQQFPDLHSELNLSSLELGDSALYFCASSVGGGGASSRGELFFGEGSRLTVL.

This clone has a handful of counts. The rearrangement joins TRBV18 to TRBJ1-6; D is unresolved. Between the trimmed V and J ends, which lost 3 bases and 9 bases, there was a span of 12 bases. Germline CDR1 reads KGHSH; CDR2 reads LQKENI. The CDR3 is made up of 14 amino acids. CDR3 DNA: TGTGCCAGCTCACCCAACGTGGGGAGTTCACCCCTCCACTTT. As protein: CASSPNVGSSPLHF.